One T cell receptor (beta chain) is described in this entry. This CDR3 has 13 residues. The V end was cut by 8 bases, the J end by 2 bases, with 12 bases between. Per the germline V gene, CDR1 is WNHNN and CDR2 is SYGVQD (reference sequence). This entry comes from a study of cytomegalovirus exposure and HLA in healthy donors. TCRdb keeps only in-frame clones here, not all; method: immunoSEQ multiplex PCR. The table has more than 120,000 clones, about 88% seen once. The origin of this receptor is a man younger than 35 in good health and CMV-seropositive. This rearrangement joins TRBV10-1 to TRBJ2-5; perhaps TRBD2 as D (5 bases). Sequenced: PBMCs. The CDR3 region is CASSGSGQETQYF. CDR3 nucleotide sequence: TGCGCCAGCTCTGGGTCGGGACAAGAGACCCAGTACTTC.